Listed below are T cell receptor beta chains from one sample, sequenced in a study of blood T cell repertoires in COVID-19. Repertoires were generated with immunoSEQ multiplex PCR, while TCRdb's copy carries only in-frame clones and drops some. The repertoire holds approximately 390,000 clones, with roughly 90% as singletons. The sample comprised peripheral blood. All receptors derive from a man aged 18 to 30 with active or convalescent COVID-19. The CDR3 runs from the conserved cysteine through the conserved F or W. Fields, in order: clone size, D gene, V gene, J gene, CDR3 protein, CDR3 DNA. The D gene is left open where the match is weak. Size values are once, few and many counts, or a class for expanded clones, and some rows have none.

>once|NA|TRBV29-1|TRBJ1-1
CSVEENMNTEAFF
TGCAGCGTTGAGGAGAACATGAACACTGAAGCTTTCTTT
>NA|NA|TRBV3-1/TRBV3-2|TRBJ1-1
CASSHRAGDPTLNTEAFF
TGTGCCAGCAGCCATCGGGCAGGGGACCCAACCCTGAACACTGAAGCTTTCTTT
>NA|NA|TRBV5-1|TRBJ2-7
CASSLEYEQYF
TGCGCCAGCAGCCTAGAGTACGAGCAGTACTTC
>NA|TRBD1|TRBV4-1|TRBJ2-7
CASSQEGTGGYEQYF
TGCGCCAGCAGCCAAGAAGGGACAGGGGGCTACGAGCAGTACTTC
>few|TRBD1|TRBV28|TRBJ1-1
CASSSQGPSYSTEAFF
TGTGCCAGCAGTTCACAGGGGCCCTCCTATTCCACTGAAGCTTTCTTT
>NA|NA|TRBV12-3/TRBV12-4|TRBJ1-2
CASSYGNYGYTF
TGTGCCAGCAGTTATGGCAACTATGGCTACACCTTC
>NA|NA|TRBV6-2/TRBV6-3|TRBJ2-5
CASSPLAQETQYF
TGTGCCAGCAGTCCCTTGGCACAAGAGACCCAGTACTTC
>NA|NA|TRBV28|TRBJ1-1
CASKSGGFKNTEAFF
TGTGCCAGCAAGTCGGGGGGTTTCAAGAACACTGAAGCTTTCTTT
>NA|TRBD2|TRBV24-1|TRBJ2-5
CATSDLERGQETQYF
TGTGCCACCAGTGATTTAGAGCGGGGACAAGAGACCCAGTACTTC
>NA|NA|TRBV6-5|TRBJ1-4
CASSYSGGSGEKLFF
TGTGCCAGCAGTTACTCGGGGGGGTCGGGCGAAAAACTGTTTTTT
>NA|TRBD1|TRBV5-1|TRBJ1-1
CASSWGTGVNTEAFF
TGCGCCAGCAGCTGGGGGACAGGGGTGAACACTGAAGCTTTCTTT
>NA|TRBD1|TRBV4-1|TRBJ2-2
CASSQDRQGGTGELFF
TGCGCCAGCAGCCAAGATCGACAGGGTGGCACCGGGGAGCTGTTTTTT
>NA|NA|TRBV13|TRBJ2-3
CASSFPGANTDTQYF
TGTGCCAGCAGCTTCCCGGGAGCCAACACAGATACGCAGTATTTT
>once|NA|TRBV29-1|TRBJ2-7
CSANLGSYEQYF
TGCAGCGCCAATCTCGGTTCCTACGAGCAGTACTTC
>NA|TRBD2|TRBV7-2|TRBJ2-5
CASSYGTSGPETQYF
TGTGCCAGCAGCTACGGGACTAGCGGACCAGAGACCCAGTACTTC
>NA|TRBD2|TRBV11-2|TRBJ2-5
CASSLGAASGGQETQYF
TGTGCCAGCAGCTTAGGAGCGGCTAGCGGGGGCCAAGAGACCCAGTACTTC
>NA|NA|TRBV11-1|TRBJ1-1
CASSSLFGTEAFF
TGTGCCAGCAGCTCCCTCTTCGGCACTGAAGCTTTCTTT
>NA|NA|TRBV6-6|TRBJ1-2
CASSYGMGGDGYTF
TGTGCCAGCAGTTATGGCATGGGAGGAGATGGCTACACCTTC
>NA|NA|TRBV27|TRBJ1-4
CASSRGWATNEKLFF
TGTGCCAGCAGCAGGGGTTGGGCAACTAATGAAAAACTGTTTTTT
>NA|NA|TRBV7-8|TRBJ1-5
CASSLRQNSNQPQHF
TGTGCCAGCAGCTTGAGACAGAATAGCAATCAGCCCCAGCATTTT
>NA|NA|TRBV4-1|TRBJ2-7
CASSDATASYEQYF
TGCGCCAGCAGCGACGCGACAGCCTCCTACGAGCAGTACTTC
>NA|TRBD1|TRBV7-9|TRBJ1-4
CASSSGQGSEKLFF
TGTGCCAGCAGCTCGGGACAGGGATCCGAAAAACTGTTTTTT
>once|TRBD2|TRBV4-3|TRBJ2-7
CASSQDASSGGARNEQYF
TGCGCCAGCAGCCAAGATGCGTCTAGCGGGGGGGCCCGTAACGAGCAGTACTTC
>NA|NA|TRBV28|TRBJ1-2
CASSLPTPGADYGYTF
TGTGCCAGCAGTTTGCCCACGCCAGGGGCAGACTATGGCTACACCTTC
>many|TRBD2|TRBV24-1|TRBJ2-2
CATSDPGGGGTGELFF
TGTGCCACCAGTGATCCCGGCGGCGGGGGCACCGGGGAGCTGTTTTTT
>NA|NA|TRBV5-1|TRBJ2-4
CASSHGDIQYF
TGCGCCAGCAGCCACGGGGACATTCAGTACTTC
>NA|TRBD1|TRBV19|TRBJ2-4
CASSVGQGEAGKNIQYF
TGTGCCAGTAGTGTGGGACAGGGAGAGGCTGGCAAAAACATTCAGTACTTC
>few|NA|TRBV6-5|TRBJ1-2
CASRPGLVTGYTF
TGTGCCAGCAGGCCGGGACTAGTGACTGGCTACACCTTC
>NA|TRBD2|TRBV11-2|TRBJ2-7
CASSFGLAGAPSSYEQYF
TGTGCCAGCAGCTTCGGACTAGCGGGAGCCCCAAGCTCCTACGAGCAGTACTTC
>NA|NA|TRBV9|TRBJ2-3
CASSVEDLDTDTQYF
TGTGCCAGCAGCGTAGAAGACTTGGACACAGATACGCAGTATTTT
>NA|TRBD1|TRBV4-1|TRBJ1-6
CASSQPYRGQGGSPLHF
TGCGCCAGCAGCCAACCATATCGGGGACAGGGCGGTTCACCCCTCCACTTT
>NA|NA|TRBV5-1|TRBJ2-5
CASSLGGGETQYF
TGCGCCAGCAGCTTGGGAGGAGGCGAGACCCAGTACTTC